These T cell receptor beta chains were read from a single sample in a study of shared clonotypes between healthy human individuals. Libraries were prepared by immunoSEQ multiplex PCR; TCRdb keeps only in-frame clonotypes and omits some of them. This table holds 2,500,000 or so clones, 85% to 95% found once. The sequencing input was naive CD4+ T cells from PBMCs. The receptors shown here come from a young man in good health. Some clones in this sample may be carry-over from other donors' samples. Both conserved end residues are part of each CDR3. D genes are given only for firm matches. Clone sizes are given selectively: once, few, many, or a class where the clone is expanded.

d_call,v_call,j_call,clone_size,cdr3_length,cdr3_nt,cdr3_aa
NA,TRBV7-9,TRBJ1-1,NA,12,TGTGCCAGCAGCCGAGACAGAGGCCCAGCTTTCTTT,CASSRDRGPAFF
TRBD2,TRBV6-6,TRBJ2-1,NA,16,TGTGCCAGCAGGTCACAAGCGGGAGGCTCCTACAATGAGCAGTTCTTC,CASRSQAGGSYNEQFF
TRBD1,TRBV5-1,TRBJ1-4,NA,16,TGCGCCAGCAGCCCAACGACAGGGGGACTACGAGAAAAACTGTTTTTT,CASSPTTGGLREKLFF
TRBD2,TRBV18,TRBJ2-3,NA,17,TGTGCCAGCTCACCGAACCTGTACGGGAGGCGTGAAGATACGCAGTATTTT,CASSPNLYGRREDTQYF
NA,TRBV6-1,TRBJ2-5,NA,11,TGTGCCACCTCTCCCCGGGGTACCCAGTACTTC,CATSPRGTQYF
NA,TRBV28,TRBJ2-5,NA,11,TGTGCCAGCACGGCCCAAGAGACCCAGTACTTC,CASTAQETQYF
NA,TRBV5-1,TRBJ2-3,NA,15,TGCGCCAGCAGCTTGATCTTGACGGGCACAGATACGCAGTATTTT,CASSLILTGTDTQYF
NA,TRBV5-1,TRBJ1-2,NA,14,TGCGCCAGCAGCTTGGGGACGGACCTCGGTGGCTACACCTTC,CASSLGTDLGGYTF
NA,TRBV5-1,TRBJ1-4,once,14,TGCGCCAGCAGCCCCCAGTCGACTAATGAAAAACTGTTTTTT,CASSPQSTNEKLFF
NA,TRBV11-2,TRBJ2-7,NA,16,TGTGCCAGCAGCTTAGAACCTAGTCGGAGGATCCACGAGCAGTACTTC,CASSLEPSRRIHEQYF
TRBD2,TRBV29-1,TRBJ2-1,NA,19,TGCAGCCCCAGAACCCTGGGACTAGATATTTCTAGCTCCTACAATGAGCAGTTCTTC,CSPRTLGLDISSSYNEQFF
NA,TRBV25-1,TRBJ2-1,NA,13,TGTGCCAGTCGAGATCTGGTCTACAATGAGCAGTTCTTC,CASRDLVYNEQFF
NA,TRBV5-8,TRBJ2-7,NA,11,TGTGCCAGTAGCGGCTCCTACGAGCAGTACTTC,CASSGSYEQYF
NA,TRBV5-1,TRBJ2-7,once,14,TGCGCCAGCAGACCCCTGGCGGGACTCTACGAGCAGTACTTC,CASRPLAGLYEQYF
NA,TRBV5-5,TRBJ1-5,NA,13,TGTGCCAGCAGCTTGGCAGGTGAACAGCCCCAGCATTTT,CASSLAGEQPQHF
NA,TRBV5-1,TRBJ2-2,NA,13,TGCGCCAGCAGCTTCAGAGTGTTGGGGGAGCTGTTTTTT,CASSFRVLGELFF
TRBD2,TRBV11-1,TRBJ2-1,NA,17,TGTGCCAGCAGCTTAGTGGGGGCGGGAGGGGTCTACAATGAGCAGTTCTTC,CASSLVGAGGVYNEQFF
TRBD2,TRBV27,TRBJ2-5,NA,17,TGTGCCAGCAGTTCCCTCCAGGGACTAGCCCACCAAGAGACCCAGTACTTC,CASSSLQGLAHQETQYF
TRBD1,TRBV5-6,TRBJ2-7,NA,14,TGTGCCAGCAGTTGGGACAGGGAAGGGGACGAGCAGTACTTC,CASSWDREGDEQYF
NA,TRBV4-3,TRBJ2-3,NA,16,TGCGCCAGCAGCCTAAGGAGGGGACCCCCCACAGATACGCAGTATTTT,CASSLRRGPPTDTQYF
NA,TRBV5-1,TRBJ2-3,NA,14,TGCGCCAGCAGCTGGGGGGAAGGTACAGATACGCAGTATTTT,CASSWGEGTDTQYF
NA,TRBV7-9,TRBJ1-6,NA,14,TGTGCCAGCAGCTTAGCGGTGGGGGATTCACCCCTCCACTTT,CASSLAVGDSPLHF
NA,TRBV29-1,TRBJ2-7,NA,10,TGCAGCGTGCCAATGGGCGAGCAGTACTTC,CSVPMGEQYF
NA,TRBV29-1,TRBJ1-5,NA,13,TGCAGCGTTCTTACGTTGTCCGGTCAGCCCCAGCATTTT,CSVLTLSGQPQHF
NA,TRBV7-3,TRBJ2-7,NA,15,TGTGCCAGCAGCTTACATTTAACAGGGATCTACGAGCAGTACTTC,CASSLHLTGIYEQYF
NA,TRBV6-1,TRBJ2-5,NA,14,TGTGCCAGCAGTGAAGTGAACCGCCAAGAGACCCAGTACTTC,CASSEVNRQETQYF
NA,TRBV2,TRBJ2-3,NA,14,TGTGCCAGCAGTGAAGGGGGGTCCACAGATACGCAGTATTTT,CASSEGGSTDTQYF
NA,TRBV27,TRBJ1-4,NA,13,TGTGCCAGCAGTTCCCGGAATTCTGAAAAACTGTTTTTT,CASSSRNSEKLFF
TRBD2,TRBV4-1,TRBJ2-5,NA,17,TGCGCCAGCAGCCAAGCGTCCCGACTAGCGACCCAAGAGACCCAGTACTTC,CASSQASRLATQETQYF
NA,TRBV30,TRBJ1-6,NA,13,TGTGCCTGGACGGGACGGGCCGATTCACCCCTCCACTTT,CAWTGRADSPLHF
NA,TRBV5-4,TRBJ2-7,NA,14,TGTGCCAGCAGCCCGGGCGGGAATGGCTACGAGCAGTACTTC,CASSPGGNGYEQYF
NA,TRBV21-1,TRBJ2-1,once,17,TGTGCCAGCAGCAAAGAATGGACTAGCGGGACCAAAAATGAGCAGTTCTTC,CASSKEWTSGTKNEQFF
TRBD1,TRBV6-1,TRBJ1-2,NA,13,TGTGCCAGCAGCCGCGGACAGGGCTATGGCTACACCTTC,CASSRGQGYGYTF
TRBD1,TRBV19,TRBJ2-7,NA,14,TGTGCCAGTAGTATCCATACAGGGGCCTACGAGCAGTACTTC,CASSIHTGAYEQYF
NA,TRBV15,TRBJ2-3,NA,15,TGTGCCACCAGCAGAGTGGGTCTAAGCACAGATACGCAGTATTTT,CATSRVGLSTDTQYF
NA,TRBV5-4,TRBJ2-7,NA,15,TGTGCCAGCAGCTTGGAGGCCGGTCGGCCCTACGAGCAGTACTTC,CASSLEAGRPYEQYF
NA,TRBV5-1,TRBJ1-1,once,12,TGCGCCAGCAGCTTGGTTACCACTGAAGCTTTCTTT,CASSLVTTEAFF
NA,TRBV11-2,TRBJ1-2,NA,12,TGTGCCAGCAGCCAGCGTAACTATGGCTACACCTTC,CASSQRNYGYTF
NA,TRBV11-2,TRBJ2-3,NA,13,TGTGCCAGCAGCTTAACCAGCACAGATACGCAGTATTTT,CASSLTSTDTQYF
NA,TRBV5-1,TRBJ1-1,NA,13,TGCGCCAGCGGTAGGGACATGAACACTGAAGCTTTCTTT,CASGRDMNTEAFF
NA,TRBV5-1,TRBJ2-1,NA,16,TGCGCCAGCAGCTTAGAGCGGAAAGCCGACTACAATGAGCAGTTCTTC,CASSLERKADYNEQFF
NA,TRBV7-2,TRBJ2-2,NA,14,TGTGCCAGCAGCCGGGAGCGGCAGGCCGGGGAGCTGTTTTTT,CASSRERQAGELFF